These T cell receptor beta chains were read from a single sample in a study of vaccination and CD4 T cells after COVID-19. TCRdb passed the PCR reads through MiXCR, listing each CDR3 protein once. Of 15,000 to 20,000 distinct CDR3 sequences detected, around 60% appear once; the ten largest clones hold approximately 7%. For these TCRs, the target antigens are not known. The sequences come from CD4+ T cells from blood, cultured in vitro, collected before SARS-CoV-2 vaccination. Every receptor here comes from a human donor who had recovered from COVID-19. The CDR3 runs from the conserved cysteine through the conserved F or W. A D gene is named only where the DNA matches it firmly. The size entry is marked missing in some rows and otherwise reads once, few, many or a size class.

len	v_gene	j_gene	abundance	d_gene	CDR3nt	CDR3aa
14	TRBV7-8	TRBJ1-2	NA	NA	TGTGCCAGCAGCTTAGCGGCAGTCAACTATGGCTACACCTTC	CASSLAAVNYGYTF
17	TRBV20-1	TRBJ2-2	NA	TRBD2	TGCAGTGCCAGGGGTAGCGGGAGAGATTGGAACACCGGGGAGCTGTTTTTT	CSARGSGRDWNTGELFF
16	TRBV19	TRBJ2-7	NA	TRBD1	TGTGCCAGTAGTATATCGAACAGGGGTAGTTCGGTCGAGCAGTACTTC	CASSISNRGSSVEQYF
19	TRBV24-1	TRBJ2-3	NA	NA	TGTGCCACCAGTGATCTCCACCCTGAGTCGACAGCGCCCCCAGATACGCAGTATTTT	CATSDLHPESTAPPDTQYF
13	TRBV20-1	TRBJ1-3	NA	NA	TGCAGTGCTAGAGCGGGGGCTGGAAACACCATATATTTT	CSARAGAGNTIYF
13	TRBV20-1	TRBJ1-2	few	TRBD1	TGCAGTGCTAGAGACCCCAGGGGGTATGGCTACACCTTC	CSARDPRGYGYTF
14	TRBV27	TRBJ2-7	NA	TRBD2	TGTGCCAGCAGCCGGACTAGCGGGAGCTACGAGCAGTACTTC	CASSRTSGSYEQYF
14	TRBV28	TRBJ2-5	once	NA	TGTGCCAGCAGTTTATCATGGGGCTGGGAGACCCAGTACTTC	CASSLSWGWETQYF
16	TRBV6-4	TRBJ1-2	few	TRBD1	TGTGCCAGCAGTGACTCGGGAGGCAGGGGGCGGAATGGCTACACCTTC	CASSDSGGRGRNGYTF
13	TRBV6-1	TRBJ2-5	NA	NA	TGTGCCAGCAGTGCTGGGCGGGAAGAGACCCAGTACTTC	CASSAGREETQYF
14	TRBV6-1	TRBJ2-2	NA	NA	TGTGCCAGCACGAGGGCAGGGAACACCGGGGAGCTGTTTTTT	CASTRAGNTGELFF
14	TRBV7-9	TRBJ1-1	few	NA	TGTGCCAGCAGCTTGGTGGACAAGAACACTGAAGCTTTCTTT	CASSLVDKNTEAFF
15	TRBV2	TRBJ1-5	NA	NA	TGTGCCAGCAGTGAAGCGGGATATAGCAATCAGCCCCAGCATTTT	CASSEAGYSNQPQHF
15	TRBV6-1	TRBJ2-3	NA	NA	TGTGCCAGCAGTCTCCCCGAGGTCGGCACAGATACGCAGTATTTT	CASSLPEVGTDTQYF
16	TRBV20-1	TRBJ2-2	NA	NA	TGCAGTGCTAGAGATCCGGGACGGGCGAACACCGGGGAGCTGTTTTTT	CSARDPGRANTGELFF
14	TRBV7-2	TRBJ2-7	NA	NA	TGTGCCAGCAGGGCCAAGACAGGTTCTTACGAGCAGTACTTC	CASRAKTGSYEQYF
13	TRBV6-2/TRBV6-3	TRBJ1-5	NA	NA	TGTGCCAGCAGTTACGACGGCGCTCAGCCCCAGCATTTT	CASSYDGAQPQHF
15	TRBV6-2/TRBV6-3	TRBJ1-2	few	NA	TGTGCCAGCAGTTACCTTGGGACCGGGAACTATGGCTACACCTTC	CASSYLGTGNYGYTF
14	TRBV27	TRBJ2-4	NA	TRBD1	TGTGCCAGCAGGGACAGGGGAATCAAAAACATTCAGTACTTC	CASRDRGIKNIQYF
13	TRBV20-1	TRBJ2-5	NA	NA	TGCAGTGCCGGGGGCCGGGAGGTAGAGACCCAGTACTTC	CSAGGREVETQYF
13	TRBV2	TRBJ1-1	NA	TRBD1	TGTGCCAGCAGGACAGGGGTAGGACCTGGAGCTTTCTTT	CASRTGVGPGAFF
16	TRBV20-1	TRBJ2-3	few	TRBD2	TGCAGTGCTACAAGCGGACTAGCGCTAATCACAGATACGCAGTATTTT	CSATSGLALITDTQYF
15	TRBV19	TRBJ1-2	NA	TRBD1	TGTGCCAGTAGATTACAGGGGAAGGGCAACTATGGCTACACCTTC	CASRLQGKGNYGYTF
16	TRBV7-9	TRBJ2-1	NA	TRBD2	TGTGCCAGCAGCCCACTTGGGACTAGCGGGAGTAGTGAGCAGTTCTTC	CASSPLGTSGSSEQFF
13	TRBV4-1	TRBJ2-3	NA	NA	TGCGCCAGCAGCGGAGGGAACACAGATACGCAGTATTTT	CASSGGNTDTQYF
12	TRBV2	TRBJ1-2	NA	NA	TGTGCCAGCACCAGGACAGTCTATGGCTACACCTTC	CASTRTVYGYTF
14	TRBV30	TRBJ1-6	NA	TRBD1	TGTGCCTGGAGCCGGGGACAGCTTAATTCACCCCTCCACTTT	CAWSRGQLNSPLHF
13	TRBV7-2	TRBJ1-2	NA	NA	TGTGCCAGCAGCTCTGGACACTTCTATGGCTACACCTTC	CASSSGHFYGYTF
16	TRBV15	TRBJ2-7	NA	NA	TGTGCCACCAGCAGAGGGGGGCTTACGAGGTTCTACGAGCAGTACTTC	CATSRGGLTRFYEQYF
17	TRBV19	TRBJ2-2	few	TRBD1	TGTGCCAGTAGTATACCCCCCGCCAGGGGGAAGGCCGGGGAGCTGTTTTTT	CASSIPPARGKAGELFF
14	TRBV6-5	TRBJ2-1	few	TRBD1	TGTGCCAGCAGCTCCTCGAGGGGACAGAATGAGCAGTTCTTC	CASSSSRGQNEQFF
11	TRBV29-1	TRBJ1-1	NA	NA	TGCAGCGTTGCCCGAGACACTGAAGCTTTCTTT	CSVARDTEAFF
14	TRBV5-6	TRBJ1-2	NA	TRBD1	TGTGCCAGCAGATACGGGACAGGGGACTATGGCTACACCTTC	CASRYGTGDYGYTF
17	TRBV20-1	TRBJ2-1	NA	NA	TGCAGTGCTAGAGATGCATTCTTGGTTGGGAGTGGGCATGAGCAGTTCTTC	CSARDAFLVGSGHEQFF
13	TRBV7-2	TRBJ2-3	NA	TRBD2	TGTGCCAGCAGGGATGGGACTAGCAATACGCAGTATTTT	CASRDGTSNTQYF
14	TRBV12-3/TRBV12-4	TRBJ1-5	NA	NA	TGTGCCAGCAGTTGGACAAATAGCAATCAGCCCCAGCATTTT	CASSWTNSNQPQHF
13	TRBV2	TRBJ1-1	NA	NA	TGTGCCAGCACGACACAGGGAAACACTGAAGCTTTCTTT	CASTTQGNTEAFF
16	TRBV6-1	TRBJ1-2	NA	TRBD1	TGTGCCAGCAGTGAAATTGGACAGGGGGAAGGCTATGGCTACACCTTC	CASSEIGQGEGYGYTF
15	TRBV2	TRBJ2-1	NA	NA	TGTGCCAGCAATGAGGTGAAGTATTCTTACAATGAGCAGTTCTTC	CASNEVKYSYNEQFF
12	TRBV12-3/TRBV12-4	TRBJ1-6	NA	NA	TGTGCCAGCACCCTCAATAATTCACCCCTCCACTTT	CASTLNNSPLHF
13	TRBV6-5	TRBJ1-2	few	NA	TGTGCCAGCAGTTCGGACAGATACTATGGCTACACCTTC	CASSSDRYYGYTF
17	TRBV19	TRBJ1-3	NA	NA	TGTGCCAGTACCGATTACGGGAGGCCCGACGCGAGAAACACCATATATTTT	CASTDYGRPDARNTIYF
12	TRBV7-8	TRBJ1-1	NA	NA	TGTGCCAGCAGCCAAGTGGGCCAGGCAGCTTTCTTT	CASSQVGQAAFF
16	TRBV7-9	TRBJ1-5	NA	NA	TGTGCCAGCAGCTTGTGGGGTCTTTTTAGCAATCAGCCCCAGCATTTT	CASSLWGLFSNQPQHF
12	TRBV20-1	TRBJ2-5	NA	NA	TGCAGTGCTAGTCGGGCCCAAGAGACCCAGTACTTC	CSASRAQETQYF
13	TRBV7-2	TRBJ2-5	NA	NA	TGTGCCAGCAGCTCACAGGGATTCTTCGGCCAGTACTTC	CASSSQGFFGQYF
13	TRBV6-4	TRBJ1-5	NA	NA	TGTGCCAGCAGCCGGGACGGATTACAGCCCCAGCATTTT	CASSRDGLQPQHF
14	TRBV5-1	TRBJ1-1	NA	NA	TGCGCCAGCAGCTTTGGGCTGATGGACACTGAAGCTTTCTTT	CASSFGLMDTEAFF
21	TRBV20-1	TRBJ2-5	NA	TRBD1	TGCAGTGCTAAGATGGCAGGGGGCCCTTTCAGGCGGGGAGAGCCACAAGAGACCCAGTACTTC	CSAKMAGGPFRRGEPQETQYF
19	TRBV19	TRBJ1-5	few	TRBD1	TGTGCCAGTAGTATAGAGACAGGGTCCGGTATTGGGTTCGATCAGCCCCAGCATTTT	CASSIETGSGIGFDQPQHF
16	TRBV28	TRBJ1-3	NA	NA	TGTGCCAGCAGTTTAGGAGGAGATGCCTCTGGAAACACCATATATTTT	CASSLGGDASGNTIYF
14	TRBV28	TRBJ1-1	NA	NA	TGTGCCAGCATAACCGGGACACGGAACACTGAAGCTTTCTTT	CASITGTRNTEAFF
14	TRBV20-1	TRBJ1-4	few	NA	TGCAGTGCTAGAGGGGGTGCAACTAATGAAAAACTGTTTTTT	CSARGGATNEKLFF
16	TRBV6-1	TRBJ2-7	NA	TRBD2	TGTGCCAGCAGTGAAACGGCTAGCGGGAGGGCCTACGAGCAGTACTTC	CASSETASGRAYEQYF
15	TRBV5-8	TRBJ1-1	few	NA	TGTGCCAGCAGCTCCCAGACAGACAGAAACACTGAAGCTTTCTTT	CASSSQTDRNTEAFF